The next 25 T cell receptor beta chains were all read from a single sample in a study of T cells in Graves' hyperthyroidism and ophthalmopathy. Amplification yielded TCR beta CDR3 regions, with RNA transcripts as the source. The study used the HTBI primer set for a first-round RT-PCR of the TCR CDR3. TCRdb re-called the multiplex PCR reads with MiXCR, one entry per CDR3 protein. The sample lists some 250,000 distinct CDR3 sequences, roughly 14% occurring once. The sequenced sample was blood. The receptor set was obtained from a woman between 40 and 55 years old with Graves' hyperthyroidism that later progressed to Graves' ophthalmopathy.

This sequence joins TRBV4-1 and TRBJ2-3; 9 bases line up with TRBD1. The CDR3 sequence is 16 residues long. Germline CDR1 reads MGHRA; CDR2 reads YSYEKL. Trimming removed 4 bases from V and 4 bases from J; junction bases left unmatched: 9. CDR3 loop: CASSPHGTGIADTQYF. The CDR3 DNA reads as TGCGCCAGCAGCCCACACGGGACAGGGATCGCAGATACGCAGTATTTT.

This clonotype was seen at least ten times. CDR3 bases: TGTGCCAGCAGCGCCGGACTAGCCCACATGGGGACAGATACGCAGTATTTT. Protein sequence: CASSAGLAHMGTDTQYF. The chain recombines TRBV9 with TRBJ2-3; 8 nucleotides agree with TRBD2. CDR3 length: 17 amino acids. V shed 3 bases, J shed 3 bases, and the junction held 12 bases outside the gene matches. Germline V gene sequence: CDR1 SGDLS, CDR2 YYNGEE.

This clonotype turned up a few times. It may be a read error: a sequence one base away is much more abundant. The genes are TRBV12-3 or TRBV12-4 and TRBJ1-2; weak D call: TRBD1 (6 bases). This CDR3 is 14 amino acids long. The CDR3 region is CASRPTGSGSGNTF. CDR3 nucleotide sequence: TGTGCCAGCAGACCTACAGGGTCCGGGAGTGGCAACACCTTC.

This clonotype was seen at least ten times. The J gene is TRBJ2-2, the V gene TRBV27; TRBD2 agrees at 10 bases. After removal of 5 bases from V and 7 bases from J, the junction contained 1 base not matched to a gene. Germline V CDR1 and CDR2: MNHEY, SMNVEV (reference sequence). This CDR3 spans 13 amino acids. The CDR3, as DNA: TGTGCCAGCAGTAAGCGGGAGGGCGGGGAGCTGTTTTTT. It translates to CASSKREGGELFF.

In its sample, this clonotype was seen many times. This sequence joins TRBV28 and TRBJ2-5; D uncertain. The CDR3 is made up of 16 amino acids. Per the germline V gene, CDR1 is MDHEN and CDR2 is SYDVKM. V gave up 1 base and J gave up 2 bases, with 14 bases separating them. The CDR3 DNA is TGTGCCAGCAGTTTATCCCCACAGCCCCCACAAGAGACCCAGTACTTC. This sequence encodes CASSLSPQPPQETQYF.

The chain carries TRBV4-1 and TRBJ2-1; TRBD2 might be the D (5 bases). Trimming took 4 bases from V and 6 from J, leaving 10 bases between them. The CDR3 length is 13 residues. Germline loops: CDR1 MGHRA, CDR2 YSYEKL. CDR3 sequence (DNA): TGCGCCAGCAGCCCCGGGATATTCAATGAGCAGTTCTTC. It specifies CASSPGIFNEQFF.

The J gene is TRBJ1-1, the V gene TRBV20-1; D perhaps matches TRBD1 (6 bases). Germline V CDR1 and CDR2: DFQATT, SNEGSKA (reference sequence). V was clipped by 3 bases and J by 0 bases, with 11 bases between them. CDR3 length: 14 residues. This chain's CDR3 is CSARRQALNTEAFF. The DNA for the CDR3 is TGCAGTGCTAGGCGACAGGCCCTGAACACTGAAGCTTTCTTT.

This clonotype came up many times. The CDR3 is CASSESGKSSYNEQFF. The CDR3 nucleotides read TGCGCCAGCAGTGAGTCGGGGAAAAGCTCCTACAATGAGCAGTTCTTC. The genes are TRBV10-1 and TRBJ2-1; D remains unclear. Germline V gives CDR1 WNHNN, CDR2 SYGVQD (reference sequence). V lost 0 bases, J lost 0 bases, and 9 bases lay in between. The CDR3 sequence is 16 residues long.

This clonotype occurred a few times. A much larger clone lies one base from this, so it may be a read error. This sequence joins TRBV28 and TRBJ1-1, with D unclear. The ends were cut back, 4 bases at V and 4 bases at J, with 10 bases in the middle. Germline lookup yields CDR1 MDHEN and CDR2 SYDVKM. The CDR3 has 13 residues. The CDR3 spells CASSSLQSTEAFF. Written as DNA, the CDR3 is TGTGCCAGCAGTTCGTTACAGAGCACTGAAGCTTTCTTT. Complete variable domain (other parts from reference TRBV28 and TRBJ1-1): DVKVTQSSRYLVKRTGEKVFLECVQDMDHENMFWYRQDPGLGLRLIYFSYDVKMKEKGDIPEGYSVSREKKERFSLILESASTNQTSMYLCASSSLQSTEAFFGQGTRLTVV.

There are a few counts of this clonotype. This chain joins TRBV20-1 and TRBJ2-2; maybe TRBD2 (5 bases). The CDR3 sequence is 14 residues long. Between the trimmed V and J ends, which lost 2 bases and 1 base, there was a span of 8 bases. CDR1 is DFQATT, CDR2 SNEGSKA, per germline (reference sequence). The CDR3 sequence is CSARSSVNTGELFF. The CDR3 coding sequence is TGCAGTGCTAGAAGTAGCGTGAACACCGGGGAGCTGTTTTTT.

This clonotype was recorded at least ten times. V is TRBV29-1 and J is TRBJ2-1, with D hard to call. V lost 4 bases, J lost 0 bases, and 16 bases lay in between. Germline V CDR1 and CDR2: SQVTM, ANQGSEA. The CDR3 covers 16 residues. The CDR3 is CSVVVVETSSYNEQFF. DNA of the CDR3: TGCAGCGTTGTGGTCGTGGAAACGAGCTCCTACAATGAGCAGTTCTTC.

The table lists this clonotype with many counts. This rearrangement joins TRBV6-1 to TRBJ1-5; 7 bases fit TRBD1. The CDR3 contains 14 residues. Trimming at V came to 8 bases and at J to 3 bases, leaving 7 bases not matched to a gene. Germline V gene data show CDR1 as MNHNS and CDR2 as SASEGT. As DNA, the CDR3 is TGTGCCAGCGGCCGGACAGGCTTCAATCAGCCCCAGCATTTT. Its protein product is CASGRTGFNQPQHF.

This clonotype was recorded a few times. A much larger clonotype is one base distant, so this may be a read error. The V and J genes are TRBV20-1 and TRBJ2-7; D call uncertain. Trimming took off 1 base at V and 3 bases at J, with 10 bases between the two ends. Germline lookup yields CDR1 DFQATT and CDR2 SNEGSKA (reference sequence). CDR3 size: 13 residues. The CDR3 region has the DNA TGCAGTGCTAGAGTACCAGCGTACTACGAGCAGTACTTC. It yields the protein CSARVPAYYEQYF.

V is TRBV3-1 and J is TRBJ2-7; D is possibly TRBD1 (5 bases). The germline V and J ends were trimmed by 1 base and 5 bases, with 15 bases remaining between them. The CDR3 runs 15 residues. From germline, CDR1 is LGHDT and CDR2 YNNKEL (reference sequence). CDR3 sequence reads: CASSQGASWGDEQYF. CDR3 nucleotide sequence: TGTGCCAGCAGCCAAGGAGCCTCCTGGGGCGACGAGCAGTACTTC.

This clonotype was seen repeatedly, ten times or more. This sequence joins TRBV2 and TRBJ2-5; D is undetermined. Germline assignment: CDR1 SNHLY and CDR2 FYNNEI. The CDR3 is 12 amino acids. Between the trimmed V and J ends, which lost 10 bases and 1 base, there was a span of 10 bases. The CDR3 nucleotides are TGTGCCACCTCGTGGCGCCAAGAGACCCAGTACTTC. It codes for CATSWRQETQYF.

This clonotype showed up many times. The V gene is TRBV25-1, the J gene TRBJ1-1; TRBD1 aligns across 7 bases. CDR1 is MGHDK, CDR2 SYGVNS, per germline. The V segment lost 6 bases and the J segment 6 bases; nucleotides outside the gene matches: 10. This CDR3 is 14 amino acids long. The chain's CDR3 is CASSKQGRSAEAFF. The CDR3, as DNA: TGTGCCAGCAGCAAACAGGGGAGAAGCGCTGAAGCTTTCTTT.

Many counts were recorded for this clonotype. V usage is TRBV27 and J usage is TRBJ2-1, with 7 bases fitting TRBD1. Trimming cost V 2 bases and J 1 base; bases outside gene matches: 8. CDR3 size: 17 residues. Germline V gene data show CDR1 as MNHEY and CDR2 as SMNVEV (reference sequence). In nucleotides, the CDR3 is TGTGCCAGCAGTTTAAACACCTACAGGGGTTCCTACAATGAGCAGTTCTTC. Amino acid sequence: CASSLNTYRGSYNEQFF.

Many counts were recorded for this clonotype. The chain couples TRBV6-1 to TRBJ2-1, with D unresolved. The CDR3 is made up of 13 amino acids. Germline CDR1 is MNHNS and CDR2 is SASEGT. V lost 3 bases and J 13 bases, leaving 16 bases between the germline ends. The CDR3 reads CASSEFNYPKQFF. DNA for the CDR3: TGTGCCAGCAGTGAGTTCAACTACCCCAAACAGTTCTTC.

As for this clonotype: The junction does not match germline at one end; this may be a read error. The J gene is TRBJ2-7, the V gene TRBV7-7, with D maybe TRBD1 (6 bases). Germline values: CDR1 SSHAT, CDR2 FNYEAQ (reference sequence). The CDR3 runs 13 residues. The CDR3 DNA sequence: TGTGCTAGCAGCTTAGCACAGGGCTACGAGCGGTACTTC. Translated, it gives CASSLAQGYERYF.

The table lists this clonotype with many counts. Here the CDR3 reads CASSEALGGNQPQHF. The CDR3 nucleotides are TGTGCCAGCAGTGAAGCCCTGGGAGGCAATCAGCCCCAGCATTTT. The chain uses TRBV2 and TRBJ1-5; no clear D gene. Germline V gives CDR1 SNHLY, CDR2 FYNNEI. This CDR3 is built from 15 residues. With 0 bases removed from V and 2 bases from J, the gap between germline ends came to 8 bases. Variable domain in full (rest from reference TRBV2 and TRBJ1-5): EPEVTQTPSHQVTQMGQEVILRCVPISNHLYFYWYRQILGQKVEFLVSFYNNEISEKSEIFDDQFSVERPDGSNFTLKIRSTKLEDSAMYFCASSEALGGNQPQHFGDGTRLSIL.

This clonotype was seen only a few times. The chain carries TRBV20-1 and TRBJ1-4, with D possibly matching TRBD1 (5 bases). Germline CDR1 reads DFQATT; CDR2 reads SNEGSKA (reference sequence). This CDR3 has 13 residues. V was pared by 2 bases and J by 8 bases, with 12 bases between. For the CDR3, the DNA is TGCAGTGCTAGATTGGGGCTGCGGGAAAAACTGTTTTTT. Its protein is CSARLGLREKLFF.

This clonotype appeared a few times. The chain carries TRBV6-1 and TRBJ1-5, with D hard to call. The CDR3 consists of 10 residues. V lost 2 bases and J 10 bases, leaving 3 bases between the germline ends. Germline CDR1 is MNHNS and CDR2 is SASEGT. The CDR3 protein is CASSESPQHF. For the CDR3, the DNA is TGTGCCAGCAGTGAAAGTCCCCAGCATTTT.

This clonotype was counted ten times or more. V and J are TRBV7-9 and TRBJ2-2; D is possibly TRBD2 (5 bases). Germline values: CDR1 SEHNR, CDR2 FQNEAQ (reference sequence). Trimming cost V 2 bases and J 5 bases, with 12 bases left between them. The CDR3 spans 15 residues. In DNA form, the CDR3 reads TGTGCCAGCAGCTTATCCGGGATCGGTACCGGGGAGCTGTTTTTT. Encoded protein: CASSLSGIGTGELFF.

This clonotype was counted at least ten times. The rearrangement links TRBV5-1 to TRBJ2-1, with D possibly TRBD2 on 5 matching bases. Germline assignment: CDR1 SGHRS and CDR2 YFSETQ. The CDR3 is made up of 18 amino acids. V was clipped by 6 bases and J by 0 bases, with 22 bases between them. The CDR3 DNA is TGCGCCAGCAACCCCGCCCCTCTACTAGTGATCTCCTACAATGAGCAGTTCTTC. Residues: CASNPAPLLVISYNEQFF.

This clonotype was counted between two and nine times. This chain links TRBV29-1 with TRBJ2-7, with 8 bases lining up with TRBD2. J was trimmed by 4 bases and V by 2 bases; bases with no gene match: 4. The germline CDR1 and CDR2 sequences are SQVTM and ANQGSEA. CDR3 length: 13 residues. CDR3 sequence: CSVEIGGGYEQYF. Written as DNA, the CDR3 is TGCAGCGTTGAAATCGGGGGGGGGTACGAGCAGTACTTC.